The 25 T cell receptor beta chains below come from one sample, sequenced in a study of cytomegalovirus exposure and HLA in healthy donors. Clones were sequenced by immunoSEQ multiplex PCR, and TCRdb holds only the in-frame ones, with some missing. This table has fewer than 100,000 clones, roughly 95% appearing once. Sequencing was done on a sample of PBMCs. The receptor set was obtained from a woman younger than 30 in good health and CMV-seropositive.

This clone was observed a few times. The chain employs TRBV11-1 and TRBJ2-1; possibly TRBD1 for D (6 bases). This CDR3 region has 17 residues. V dropped 0 bases and J dropped 0 bases, with 12 bases sitting between them. The germline V gene has CDR1 SGHAT and CDR2 FQDESV (reference sequence). DNA for the CDR3: TGTGCCAGCAGCTTAGCGCCCACAGGGCTCTCCTACAATGAGCAGTTCTTC. Residues: CASSLAPTGLSYNEQFF.

The J gene is TRBJ1-1, the V gene TRBV7-6, with 10 bases that match TRBD1. After removal of 2 bases from V and 4 bases from J, the junction contained 13 bases not matched to a gene. This CDR3 is 18 amino acids long. Germline lookup yields CDR1 SGHVS and CDR2 FNYEAQ. In DNA form, the CDR3 reads TGTGCCAGCAGCTTACCCCCGGGACAGGGGCACCTGGGCACTGAAGCTTTCTTT. It translates to CASSLPPGQGHLGTEAFF.

The V and J genes are TRBV11-2 and TRBJ2-1; 9 bases match TRBD2. With V trimmed by 4 bases and J by 8 bases, 15 bases remained unmatched. Germline assignment: CDR1 SGHAT and CDR2 FQNNGV. The CDR3 is 17 residues long. The CDR3 nucleotides read TGTGCCAGCAGCTCGAGAAGATGGGCGGGAGGGGTCGATGAGCAGTTCTTC. Translating gives CASSSRRWAGGVDEQFF.

The chain combines TRBV9 with TRBJ2-5; perhaps TRBD2 as D (5 bases). Trimming stripped 0 bases from V and 2 bases from J, with 8 bases between. The CDR3 is 14 amino acids. Germline V CDR1 and CDR2: SGDLS, YYNGEE. The CDR3 coding sequence is TGTGCCAGCAGCGTAGGTAGCGTTCAAGAGACCCAGTACTTC. Translated, it gives CASSVGSVQETQYF.

This sequence joins TRBV7-2 and TRBJ1-2; 7 bases are shared with TRBD1. The length of the CDR3 is 14 residues. Trimming took 3 bases from V and 4 from J; bases not matched to a gene: 5. Germline loops: CDR1 SGHTA, CDR2 FQGNSA. CDR3 sequence: CASSLYRGSYGYTF. DNA for the CDR3: TGTGCCAGCAGCTTGTACAGGGGTTCCTATGGCTACACCTTC.

The V gene is TRBV6-4, the J gene TRBJ2-1, with 12 bases matching TRBD2. V was pared by 2 bases and J by 7 bases, with 9 bases of the junction left unmatched. Germline V gives CDR1 MRHNA, CDR2 SNTAGT. The CDR3 length is 17 residues. CDR3 region: CASSDGASGRARNEQFF. CDR3 DNA: TGTGCCAGCAGTGACGGGGCTAGCGGGAGGGCCAGAAATGAGCAGTTCTTC.

The J gene is TRBJ2-1, the V gene TRBV27; the match to TRBD2 covers 7 bases. V lost 3 bases, J lost 2 bases, and 4 bases stayed unmatched. The CDR3 is 15 residues long. Looked up from germline, CDR1 is MNHEY and CDR2 is SMNVEV (reference sequence). CDR3 nucleotide sequence: TGTGCCAGCAGTTTTCGCGGGAGTGCCTACAATGAGCAGTTCTTC. It codes for CASSFRGSAYNEQFF.

This clone has a single count. The chain has TRBV9 and TRBJ2-3; 9 bases line up with TRBD2. The CDR3 has 18 residues. CDR1 is SGDLS, CDR2 YYNGEE, per germline. J gave up 2 bases and V 2 bases, and 12 bases lay outside the gene matches. CDR3 DNA sequence: TGTGCCAGCAGCGTCAACGAAGGCGGGGGGGCATACACAGATACGCAGTATTTT. Translating it yields CASSVNEGGGAYTDTQYF.

The chain recombines TRBV5-4 with TRBJ2-2; maybe TRBD2 (5 bases). The CDR3 runs 15 residues. Trimming removed 4 bases from V and 0 bases from J, with 10 bases in between. In germline, CDR1 is SGHNT, CDR2 YYREEE (reference sequence). The CDR3, as DNA: TGTGCCAGCAGCACCGGGGTATCGAACACCGGGGAGCTGTTTTTT. This gives the protein CASSTGVSNTGELFF. The whole variable domain, remainder taken from reference TRBV5-4 and TRBJ2-2, is ETGVTQSPTHLIKTRGQQVTLRCSSQSGHNTVSWYQQALGQGPQFIFQYYREEENGRGNFPPRFSGLQFPNYSSELNVNALELDDSALYLCASSTGVSNTGELFFGEGSRLTVL.

This clone occurred once. V and J are TRBV2 and TRBJ2-7; 8 nucleotides match TRBD2. CDR1 and CDR2 from the germline V gene are SNHLY and FYNNEI. Losses at the gene ends were 1 base for V and 0 bases for J; bases not matched to a gene: 5. The CDR3 has 16 amino acids. CDR3 residues: CASSEVGGTSSYEQYF. CDR3 sequence (DNA): TGTGCCAGCAGTGAAGTTGGGGGGACTAGCTCCTACGAGCAGTACTTC.

This clone was observed once. The V gene is TRBV7-2, the J gene TRBJ2-1; TRBD2 might be the D (6 bases). CDR3 length equals 16 residues. The V gene lost 4 bases and the J gene lost 9 bases, with 22 bases spanning the gap. In germline, CDR1 is SGHTA, CDR2 FQGNSA. CDR3 in amino acids: CASSSLSGLPSSEQFF. The CDR3 DNA follows: TGTGCCAGCAGCTCTCTTTCGGGACTGCCTTCCTCTGAGCAGTTCTTC.

V and J are TRBV28 and TRBJ2-7, with 7 bases fitting TRBD1. The CDR3 totals 16 residues. CDR1 MDHEN and CDR2 SYDVKM come from the germline V gene. Trimming removed 5 bases from V and 6 bases from J; junction bases left unmatched: 16. CDR3 region: CASSALPGQTGREQYF. The CDR3 nucleotides are TGTGCCAGCAGTGCGCTTCCGGGACAGACGGGTCGCGAGCAGTACTTC.

V is TRBV11-2 and J is TRBJ2-3, with 12 bases matching TRBD2. This CDR3 has 18 residues. Germline CDR1 and CDR2: SGHAT and FQNNGV. V dropped 5 bases and J dropped 0; count of bases not matched to a gene: 9. The CDR3 here is CASSHGLAGPPSTDTQYF. The CDR3 DNA is TGTGCCAGCAGCCATGGACTAGCGGGGCCACCTAGCACAGATACGCAGTATTTT.

This chain connects TRBV7-9 to TRBJ1-2, with D possibly being TRBD1 (6 bases). V was shortened by 2 bases and J by 8 bases, with 15 bases between the two germline ends. This CDR3 region has 14 residues. Germline CDR1 SEHNR, CDR2 FQNEAQ (reference sequence). CDR3 nucleotide sequence: TGTGCCAGCAGCTTATTGGGGGCAGGAACAGGCTACACCTTC. This translates into CASSLLGAGTGYTF.

The CDR3 is CSVFRDIDSGANVLTF. In DNA, the CDR3 is TGCAGCGTTTTCCGGGACATCGACTCTGGGGCCAACGTCCTGACTTTC. The chain links TRBV29-1 to TRBJ2-6; D is possibly TRBD1 (6 bases). This CDR3 spans 16 amino acids. Germline values: CDR1 SQVTM, CDR2 ANQGSEA. Between the trimmed V and J ends, which lost 5 bases and 0 bases, there was a span of 14 bases. Using reference TRBV29-1 and TRBJ2-6 for the parts outside the CDR3, the full variable domain is SAVISQKPSRDICQRGTSLTIQCQVDSQVTMMFWYRQQPGQSLTLIATANQGSEATYESGFVIDKFPISRPNLTFSTLTVSNMSPEDSSIYLCSVFRDIDSGANVLTFGAGSRLTVL.

This sequence joins TRBV7-9 and TRBJ1-5, with 7 bases matching TRBD1. The junction had 4 bases not matched to a gene; V was cut back by 2 bases and J by 0 bases. Germline lookup yields CDR1 SEHNR and CDR2 FQNEAQ (reference sequence). The CDR3 is 16 residues long. In DNA form, the CDR3 reads TGTGCCAGCAGCTTACGACAGGGTGATAGCAATCAGCCCCAGCATTTT. It is translated as CASSLRQGDSNQPQHF.

This chain connects TRBV19 to TRBJ2-2; TRBD1 matches 12 bases. This CDR3 contains 17 residues. Germline V gene data show CDR1 as LNHDA and CDR2 as SQIVND (reference sequence). V gave up 5 bases and J gave up 6 bases; unmatched junction bases: 10. The CDR3 DNA is TGTGCCAGTAGTTTGTTAACCGGGACAGGGGGCGCCGGGGAGCTGTTTTTT. The encoded protein is CASSLLTGTGGAGELFF.

The chain recombines TRBV5-1 with TRBJ2-1; D gene unclear. Germline assignment: CDR1 SGHRS and CDR2 YFSETQ. Trimming cost V 2 bases and J 2 bases, with 17 bases left between them. The CDR3 spans 17 residues. The CDR3 DNA reads TGCGCCAGCAGCTTACCATTCCGAGTGCTTACCTACAATGAGCAGTTCTTC. Protein sequence: CASSLPFRVLTYNEQFF.

The chain couples TRBV5-4 to TRBJ2-3, with D possibly matching TRBD2 (5 bases). The germline gives CDR1 SGHNT, CDR2 YYREEE (reference sequence). With 4 bases removed from V and 4 bases from J, the gap between germline ends came to 13 bases. The CDR3 consists of 14 residues. The CDR3 sequence: CASSLTMDSDTQYF. The CDR3 DNA reads TGTGCCAGCAGCCTAACTATGGACTCAGATACGCAGTATTTT.

In DNA form, the CDR3 reads TGTGCCAGCAGCCCGGACAGGGGAGGGCCCGAGACCCAGTACTTC. Residues: CASSPDRGGPETQYF. The chain combines TRBV7-9 with TRBJ2-5; 9 bases fit TRBD1. This CDR3 contains 15 residues. After removal of 5 bases from V and 5 bases from J, the junction contained 9 bases not matched to a gene. CDR1 is SEHNR and CDR2 is FQNEAQ in the germline V gene (reference sequence).

This chain uses TRBV28 with TRBJ2-4; the D gene is possibly TRBD1 (5 bases). CDR1 and CDR2 from the germline V gene are MDHEN and SYDVKM. V lost 10 bases and J lost 0, with 16 bases in between. The CDR3 covers 15 residues. This CDR3 reads CATQGAAEAKNIQYF. As DNA, the CDR3 is TGTGCCACCCAAGGGGCCGCCGAAGCCAAAAACATTCAGTACTTC. Variable domain in full (rest from reference TRBV28 and TRBJ2-4): DVKVTQSSRYLVKRTGEKVFLECVQDMDHENMFWYRQDPGLGLRLIYFSYDVKMKEKGDIPEGYSVSREKKERFSLILESASTNQTSMYLCATQGAAEAKNIQYFGAGTRLSVL.

This clone came up once. The chain combines TRBV4-2 with TRBJ1-1, with 8 bases that match TRBD1. From germline, CDR1 is LGHNA and CDR2 YNFKEQ. This CDR3 is built from 19 residues. Germline trimming cut 2 bases from V and 1 base from J; bases unmatched to any gene: 15. The CDR3 loop reads CASSQHSQGASPSNTEAFF. CDR3 DNA: TGTGCCAGCAGCCAACATTCTCAGGGGGCCTCGCCCTCGAACACTGAAGCTTTCTTT.

The rearrangement joins TRBV5-6 to TRBJ2-7; unclear D gene. Deletions cut 1 base from V and 1 base from J, with 12 bases between. The germline CDR1 and CDR2 sequences are SGHDT and YYEEEE. The CDR3 has 15 residues. CDR3 nucleotides: TGTGCCAGCAGCTTGTGGGCCTATCCTTCCTACGAGCAGTACTTC. Residues: CASSLWAYPSYEQYF.

The V and J genes are TRBV19 and TRBJ2-7; a possible D gene is TRBD2 (6 bases). The CDR3 runs to 14 residues. The ends were cut back, 10 bases at V and 2 bases at J, with 18 bases in the middle. Germline-derived CDR1 and CDR2 are LNHDA and SQIVND (reference sequence). The CDR3 region has the DNA TGTGCCACAACTCCCGGGGGAGCCGCCTACGAGCAGTACTTC. Translating gives CATTPGGAAYEQYF.

The chain employs TRBV19 and TRBJ1-2, with D uncertain. CDR1 LNHDA and CDR2 SQIVND come from the germline V gene (reference sequence). The CDR3 extends over 14 amino acids. The V end was cut by 3 bases, the J end by 4 bases, with 12 bases between. CDR3 sequence reads: CASSIGGYLYGYTF. CDR3 in DNA: TGTGCCAGTAGTATCGGCGGCTACCTCTATGGCTACACCTTC.